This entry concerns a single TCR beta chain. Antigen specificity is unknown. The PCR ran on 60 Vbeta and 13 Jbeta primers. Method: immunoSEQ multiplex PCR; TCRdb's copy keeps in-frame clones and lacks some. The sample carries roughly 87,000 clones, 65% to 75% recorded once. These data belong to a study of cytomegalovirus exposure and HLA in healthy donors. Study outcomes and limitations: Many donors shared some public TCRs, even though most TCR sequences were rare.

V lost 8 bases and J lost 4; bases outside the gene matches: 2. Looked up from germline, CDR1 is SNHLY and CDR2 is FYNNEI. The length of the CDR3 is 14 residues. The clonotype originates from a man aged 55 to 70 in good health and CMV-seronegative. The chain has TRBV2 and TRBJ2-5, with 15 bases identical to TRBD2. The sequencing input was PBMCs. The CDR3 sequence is CASRTSGGGETQYF. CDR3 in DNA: TGTGCCAGCCGGACTAGCGGGGGGGGAGAGACCCAGTACTTC.